Following are 6 T cell receptor beta chains from one sample sequenced in a study of T cells in Graves' hyperthyroidism and ophthalmopathy. Using RNA transcripts as the source, TCR beta CDR3 regions were amplified. First-round RT-PCR with HTBI primers amplified the TCR CDR3 region. Each CDR3 protein is one row after TCRdb ran MiXCR on the multiplex PCR reads. The profile covers around 520,000 distinct CDR3 sequences, with under 15% appearing a single time and 15% to 20% taken by the ten largest. Sample: blood. The origin of the receptors is a woman aged 18-29 years with Graves' hyperthyroidism.

This clonotype was observed many times. The chain couples TRBV30 to TRBJ1-2; D remains ambiguous. From germline, CDR1 is GTSNPN and CDR2 SVGIG (reference sequence). This CDR3 is 11 amino acids long. V shed 3 bases and J shed 8 bases, with 10 bases lying between them. CDR3 sequence (DNA): TGTGCCTGGAGCGAAGGTTGGGGCTACACCTTC. Protein sequence: CAWSEGWGYTF. Drawing the rest from reference TRBV30 and TRBJ1-2, the complete variable domain is SQTIHQWPATLVQPVGSPLSLECTVEGTSNPNLYWYRQAAGRGLQLLFYSVGIGQISSEVPQNLSASRPQDRQFILSSKKLLLSDSGFYLCAWSEGWGYTFGSGTRLTVV.

V gene TRBV19 combines with J gene TRBJ2-1; perhaps TRBD2 as D (5 bases). This CDR3 is 14 amino acids long. Per germline, CDR1 LNHDA and CDR2 SQIVND (reference sequence). V was trimmed by 5 bases and J by 1 base, leaving 9 bases between them. The DNA of the CDR3 is TGTGCCAGTAGTTCAGAGGGTTCCTACAATGAGCAGTTCTTC. It specifies CASSSEGSYNEQFF.

This clonotype has only a few counts. The chain joins TRBV19 to TRBJ2-5, with 8 bases identical to TRBD2. V shed 5 bases and J 5 bases; nucleotides not matched to a gene: 10. The V gene's germline CDR1 is LNHDA and CDR2 SQIVND (reference sequence). There are 15 residues in the CDR3. In DNA form, the CDR3 reads TGTGCCAGTAGTTCAAAGCGGGGGAGCCGGGAGACCCAGTACTTC. As protein: CASSSKRGSRETQYF. The whole variable domain, remainder taken from reference TRBV19 and TRBJ2-5, is DGGITQSPKYLFRKEGQNVTLSCEQNLNHDAMYWYRQDPGQGLRLIYYSQIVNDFQKGDIAEGYSVSREKKESFPLTVTSAQKNPTAFYLCASSSKRGSRETQYFGPGTRLLVL.

The chain joins TRBV11-3 to TRBJ2-3, with 9 bases aligning to TRBD1. This CDR3 spans 17 amino acids. In germline, CDR1 is SGHNT, CDR2 YENEEA. V trimming: 1 base; J trimming: 1 base; junction bases outside the gene matches: 6. In DNA form, the CDR3 reads TGTGCCAGCAGCTTAGTTACAGGGGGCCGTGGCACAGATACGCAGTATTTT. Amino acids: CASSLVTGGRGTDTQYF.

This clonotype was recorded at least ten times. This chain connects TRBV6-1 to TRBJ1-1; the D is unclear. Germline CDR1 and CDR2: MNHNS and SASEGT. V was clipped by 2 bases and J by 1 base, with 11 bases between them. The CDR3 has 15 residues. The CDR3 region is CASSERFSRNTEAFF. DNA of the CDR3: TGTGCCAGCAGTGAACGGTTCAGTAGGAACACTGAAGCTTTCTTT.

Ten or more counts support this clonotype. The DNA for the CDR3 is TGTGCCAGCAGGATTGGAGGAACCCTCACTGAAGCTTTCTTT. It yields the protein CASRIGGTLTEAFF. V is TRBV12-3 or TRBV12-4 and J is TRBJ1-1; D is ambiguous. The CDR3 totals 14 residues. With 6 bases removed from V and 4 bases from J, the gap between germline ends came to 15 bases.